This T cell receptor beta chain emerged from a study of T cells in Graves' hyperthyroidism and ophthalmopathy. Using RNA transcripts as the source, TCR beta CDR3 regions were amplified. TCR CDR3 underwent first-round RT-PCR with the HTBI primer set. TCRdb fed the multiplex PCR reads into MiXCR, producing one record per CDR3 protein. The table records about 680,000 distinct CDR3 sequences, 30% to 40% of them present only once. Study-wide results and limits: The majority of expanded thyroid clonotypes above 0.001 also appeared in blood.

Ten or more counts support this clonotype. Its specificity is not known. V was shortened by 6 bases and J by 3 bases, with 11 bases between the two germline ends. CDR1 and CDR2 (germline): SGHVS, FQNEAQ. CDR3 length equals 14 residues. An absence of ophthalmopathy progression within 18 months meant stable Graves' hyperthyroidism. Disease duration under 2 months; hyperthyroidism patients were aged 18 to 65. Diagnosis rested on symptoms, serum thyroxine and TRAb, thyroid ultrasound, and orbital computed tomography. The chain recombines TRBV7-8 with TRBJ1-4; D is possibly TRBD1 (5 bases). This receptor was taken from a woman aged 40 to 50 with Graves' hyperthyroidism. Sample: blood. This chain's CDR3 is CASRATVANEKLFF. Here the CDR3 DNA reads TGTGCCAGCAGAGCGACAGTAGCTAATGAAAAACTGTTTTTT.